The rows below give T cell receptor beta chains drawn from one sample of a study of chemoradiotherapy in HPV16-positive cancers. Assay used: immunoSEQ multiplex PCR; TCRdb lists only in-frame clones, some missing. This table has some 13,000 clones, around 80% appearing once. This material was obtained from a patient who underwent chemoradiotherapy. Every receptor here comes from a human donor with HPV-associated anogenital cancer. Each CDR3 is given with its conserved first and last residue. Fields, in order: clone size, J gene, D gene, V gene, CDR3 length, CDR3 protein, CDR3 DNA. A D gene is named only where the DNA matches it firmly. Rows may omit the clone size; those that give it use once, few, many or a size class.

abundance: few; j_gene: TRBJ2-2; d_gene: NA; v_gene: TRBV2; len: 15; CDR3aa: CASSALGQNTGELFF; CDR3nt: TGTGCCAGCAGTGCGTTAGGACAGAACACCGGGGAGCTGTTTTTT
abundance: NA; j_gene: TRBJ2-3; d_gene: NA; v_gene: TRBV7-6; len: 11; CDR3aa: CASSYMDTQYF; CDR3nt: TGTGCCAGCAGCTATATGGATACGCAGTATTTT
abundance: NA; j_gene: TRBJ2-2; d_gene: NA; v_gene: TRBV5-1; len: 15; CDR3aa: CASSLSSANTGELFF; CDR3nt: TGCGCCAGCAGCTTGTCGTCAGCCAACACCGGGGAGCTGTTTTTT
abundance: once; j_gene: TRBJ1-1; d_gene: NA; v_gene: TRBV5-5; len: 12; CDR3aa: CASSLTTDEAFF; CDR3nt: TGTGCCAGCAGCTTGACAACAGATGAAGCTTTCTTT
abundance: NA; j_gene: TRBJ2-7; d_gene: NA; v_gene: TRBV11-2; len: 14; CDR3aa: CASSLGGSTYEQYF; CDR3nt: TGTGCCAGCAGCTTAGGGGGGAGCACCTACGAGCAGTACTTC
abundance: NA; j_gene: TRBJ2-1; d_gene: TRBD2; v_gene: TRBV7-9; len: 17; CDR3aa: CASSYPQWAGEYNEQFF; CDR3nt: TGTGCCAGCAGCTACCCCCAGTGGGCGGGGGAGTACAATGAGCAGTTCTTC
abundance: once; j_gene: TRBJ2-3; d_gene: TRBD2; v_gene: TRBV9; len: 18; CDR3aa: CASSPRASGLRETDTQYF; CDR3nt: TGTGCCAGCAGCCCCCGAGCTAGCGGGCTAAGAGAAACAGATACGCAGTATTTT
abundance: NA; j_gene: TRBJ2-3; d_gene: TRBD1; v_gene: TRBV5-5; len: 14; CDR3aa: CASSLGQYTDTQYF; CDR3nt: TGTGCCAGCAGCCTGGGACAGTACACAGATACGCAGTATTTT
abundance: NA; j_gene: TRBJ2-7; d_gene: NA; v_gene: TRBV6-6; len: 12; CDR3aa: CASSYSPYEQYF; CDR3nt: TGTGCCAGCAGTTACAGTCCCTACGAGCAGTACTTC
abundance: NA; j_gene: TRBJ2-7; d_gene: NA; v_gene: TRBV6-1; len: 13; CDR3aa: CAARNRGSYEQYF; CDR3nt: TGTGCCGCTAGAAACAGAGGCTCCTACGAGCAGTACTTC
abundance: once; j_gene: TRBJ1-5; d_gene: NA; v_gene: TRBV30; len: 14; CDR3aa: CAWSDLVGDGPQHF; CDR3nt: TGTGCCTGGAGTGATCTTGTGGGCGATGGTCCCCAGCATTTT
abundance: NA; j_gene: TRBJ2-1; d_gene: NA; v_gene: TRBV5-1; len: 14; CDR3aa: CASSLDRVANEQFF; CDR3nt: TGCGCCAGCAGCTTGGACAGGGTAGCCAATGAGCAGTTCTTC
abundance: NA; j_gene: TRBJ2-5; d_gene: TRBD2; v_gene: TRBV5-5; len: 13; CDR3aa: CASSRGLAQTQYF; CDR3nt: TGTGCCAGCAGCCGGGGACTAGCGCAGACCCAGTACTTC
abundance: NA; j_gene: TRBJ2-1; d_gene: TRBD1; v_gene: TRBV6-4; len: 16; CDR3aa: CASSDSGQGPYNEQFF; CDR3nt: TGTGCCAGCAGTGACTCGGGACAGGGCCCCTACAATGAGCAGTTCTTC
abundance: NA; j_gene: TRBJ2-1; d_gene: NA; v_gene: TRBV18; len: 14; CDR3aa: CASSTRSVDNEQFF; CDR3nt: TGTGCCAGCTCCACCCGGTCCGTAGACAATGAGCAGTTCTTC
abundance: NA; j_gene: TRBJ1-1; d_gene: NA; v_gene: TRBV9; len: 16; CDR3aa: CASSATGTNEGTEAFF; CDR3nt: TGTGCCAGCAGCGCAACCGGAACAAACGAAGGCACTGAAGCTTTCTTT
abundance: NA; j_gene: TRBJ1-3; d_gene: NA; v_gene: TRBV18; len: 15; CDR3aa: CASSLASSSGNTIYF; CDR3nt: TGTGCCAGCTCCCTGGCCAGTTCCTCTGGAAACACCATATATTTT
abundance: NA; j_gene: TRBJ1-2; d_gene: NA; v_gene: TRBV29-1; len: 11; CDR3aa: CSGAGLYGYTF; CDR3nt: TGCAGCGGAGCAGGACTCTATGGCTACACCTTC
abundance: NA; j_gene: TRBJ2-7; d_gene: TRBD2; v_gene: TRBV11-2; len: 14; CDR3aa: CASSRTSGAYEQYF; CDR3nt: TGTGCCAGCAGCCGGACTAGCGGAGCCTACGAGCAGTACTTC
abundance: medium-sized; j_gene: TRBJ1-6; d_gene: TRBD1; v_gene: TRBV7-3; len: 14; CDR3aa: CASSPGQQNSPLHF; CDR3nt: TGTGCCAGCAGCCCGGGACAGCAAAATTCACCCCTCCACTTT
abundance: few; j_gene: TRBJ2-2; d_gene: TRBD2; v_gene: TRBV7-9; len: 14; CDR3aa: CASSFSGRTGELFF; CDR3nt: TGTGCCAGCAGCTTTAGCGGGCGGACCGGGGAGCTGTTTTTT
abundance: NA; j_gene: TRBJ1-1; d_gene: TRBD1; v_gene: TRBV11-1; len: 15; CDR3aa: CASSFTGGAGTEAFF; CDR3nt: TGTGCCAGCAGCTTCACAGGGGGCGCAGGCACTGAAGCTTTCTTT
abundance: once; j_gene: TRBJ1-1; d_gene: TRBD1; v_gene: TRBV7-6; len: 15; CDR3aa: CASSLVGGSGTEAFF; CDR3nt: TGTGCCAGCAGCTTAGTAGGGGGCTCTGGCACTGAAGCTTTCTTT
abundance: NA; j_gene: TRBJ2-5; d_gene: NA; v_gene: TRBV7-3; len: 13; CDR3aa: CASSFGGRETQYF; CDR3nt: TGTGCCAGCAGCTTTGGGGGGAGGGAGACCCAGTACTTC
abundance: NA; j_gene: TRBJ2-7; d_gene: TRBD1; v_gene: TRBV7-9; len: 11; CDR3aa: CASSLGQEQYF; CDR3nt: TGTGCCAGCAGCTTGGGACAGGAGCAGTACTTC
abundance: NA; j_gene: TRBJ2-7; d_gene: TRBD2; v_gene: TRBV18; len: 15; CDR3aa: CASSSRASGALEQYF; CDR3nt: TGTGCCAGCTCTAGTAGGGCTAGCGGCGCCCTCGAGCAGTACTTC
abundance: NA; j_gene: TRBJ1-1; d_gene: NA; v_gene: TRBV21-1; len: 14; CDR3aa: CASSTGQVGTEAFF; CDR3nt: TGTGCCAGCAGCACCGGACAGGTGGGCACTGAAGCTTTCTTT
abundance: NA; j_gene: TRBJ2-1; d_gene: TRBD1; v_gene: TRBV5-1; len: 18; CDR3aa: CASSPRETGTGYYNEQFF; CDR3nt: TGCGCCAGCAGCCCTAGAGAAACCGGGACAGGGTATTACAATGAGCAGTTCTTC
abundance: NA; j_gene: TRBJ2-7; d_gene: NA; v_gene: TRBV5-1; len: 15; CDR3aa: CATKKTGDSSYEQYF; CDR3nt: TGCGCCACCAAAAAAACGGGGGACAGTTCCTACGAGCAGTACTTC
abundance: once; j_gene: TRBJ2-2; d_gene: NA; v_gene: TRBV6-1; len: 16; CDR3aa: CASSEVELLDTGELFF; CDR3nt: TGTGCCAGCAGTGAAGTGGAGCTACTTGACACCGGGGAGCTGTTTTTT
abundance: NA; j_gene: TRBJ1-1; d_gene: NA; v_gene: TRBV4-1; len: 14; CDR3aa: CASSPRAANTEAFF; CDR3nt: TGCGCCAGCAGCCCGCGGGCCGCGAACACTGAAGCTTTCTTT
abundance: NA; j_gene: TRBJ1-3; d_gene: NA; v_gene: TRBV4-2; len: 15; CDR3aa: CASSQVRQSGNTIYF; CDR3nt: TGTGCCAGCAGCCAAGTTAGGCAGTCCGGAAACACCATATATTTT
abundance: few; j_gene: TRBJ1-6; d_gene: TRBD1; v_gene: TRBV19; len: 14; CDR3aa: CASTRDRGSAPLHF; CDR3nt: TGTGCCAGTACAAGGGACAGGGGGTCGGCACCCCTCCACTTT
abundance: NA; j_gene: TRBJ1-5; d_gene: NA; v_gene: TRBV19; len: 15; CDR3aa: CASSTGDPSNQPQHF; CDR3nt: TGTGCCAGTAGTACAGGGGACCCAAGCAATCAGCCCCAGCATTTT
abundance: few; j_gene: TRBJ2-1; d_gene: TRBD1; v_gene: TRBV5-1; len: 16; CDR3aa: CASSLLGQGKYNEQFF; CDR3nt: TGCGCCAGCAGCTTACTTGGACAGGGAAAGTACAATGAGCAGTTCTTC
abundance: NA; j_gene: TRBJ1-5; d_gene: NA; v_gene: TRBV6-1; len: 15; CDR3aa: CASRGPGYSNQPQHF; CDR3nt: TGTGCCAGCAGGGGGCCGGGGTACAGCAATCAGCCCCAGCATTTT
abundance: NA; j_gene: TRBJ1-1; d_gene: TRBD1; v_gene: TRBV5-4; len: 15; CDR3aa: CASRGQGAIGTEAFF; CDR3nt: TGTGCCAGCAGGGGACAGGGGGCGATAGGAACTGAAGCTTTCTTT
abundance: NA; j_gene: TRBJ2-3; d_gene: TRBD1; v_gene: TRBV5-5; len: 15; CDR3aa: CASSLTGGGADTQYF; CDR3nt: TGTGCCAGCAGCTTAACAGGGGGAGGTGCAGATACGCAGTATTTT
abundance: NA; j_gene: TRBJ1-1; d_gene: TRBD1; v_gene: TRBV19; len: 14; CDR3aa: CASNFQGAITEAFF; CDR3nt: TGTGCCAGTAATTTCCAGGGGGCCATCACTGAAGCTTTCTTT
abundance: NA; j_gene: TRBJ1-6; d_gene: NA; v_gene: TRBV7-9; len: 15; CDR3aa: CASSSMGRRISPLHF; CDR3nt: TGTGCCAGCAGCTCCATGGGGCGACGGATCTCTCCCCTCCACTTT
abundance: NA; j_gene: TRBJ2-1; d_gene: NA; v_gene: TRBV9; len: 16; CDR3aa: CASSPPAGSSYNEQFF; CDR3nt: TGTGCCAGCAGCCCCCCGGCAGGAAGCTCCTACAATGAGCAGTTCTTC
abundance: NA; j_gene: TRBJ2-1; d_gene: TRBD2; v_gene: TRBV9; len: 15; CDR3aa: CASSPRLAANNEQFF; CDR3nt: TGTGCCAGCAGCCCCAGACTAGCGGCAAACAATGAGCAGTTCTTC
abundance: NA; j_gene: TRBJ2-7; d_gene: NA; v_gene: TRBV11-3; len: 13; CDR3aa: CASSLAGAYEQYF; CDR3nt: TGTGCCAGCAGCTTAGCTGGGGCCTACGAGCAGTACTTC
abundance: NA; j_gene: TRBJ2-5; d_gene: TRBD1; v_gene: TRBV19; len: 14; CDR3aa: CASSIVHRGETQYF; CDR3nt: TGTGCCAGTAGTATAGTTCACAGGGGCGAGACCCAGTACTTC
abundance: once; j_gene: TRBJ2-7; d_gene: NA; v_gene: TRBV4-2; len: 13; CDR3aa: CASSRSGFYEQYF; CDR3nt: TGTGCCAGCAGCCGCTCGGGGTTCTACGAGCAGTACTTC
abundance: NA; j_gene: TRBJ2-5; d_gene: TRBD2; v_gene: TRBV7-9; len: 17; CDR3aa: CASSTYASGVIELTQYF; CDR3nt: TGTGCCAGCAGCACCTATGCTAGCGGGGTTATAGAGCTGACCCAGTACTTC
abundance: NA; j_gene: TRBJ2-1; d_gene: NA; v_gene: TRBV4-1; len: 17; CDR3aa: CASSQDTAEPSYNEQFF; CDR3nt: TGCGCCAGCAGCCAAGATACAGCGGAGCCCTCCTACAATGAGCAGTTCTTC
abundance: NA; j_gene: TRBJ1-3; d_gene: TRBD1; v_gene: TRBV23-1; len: 14; CDR3aa: CASPDRGPGNTIYF; CDR3nt: TGCGCCAGCCCGGACAGGGGGCCGGGAAACACCATATATTTT
abundance: NA; j_gene: TRBJ1-5; d_gene: NA; v_gene: TRBV15; len: 13; CDR3aa: CATSRDWGGPQHF; CDR3nt: TGTGCCACCAGCAGAGATTGGGGCGGGCCCCAGCATTTT
abundance: NA; j_gene: TRBJ1-4; d_gene: NA; v_gene: TRBV30; len: 18; CDR3aa: CAWSERGVIAGTNEKLFF; CDR3nt: TGTGCCTGGAGTGAGCGAGGGGTTATCGCGGGAACTAATGAAAAACTGTTTTTT
abundance: NA; j_gene: TRBJ2-1; d_gene: NA; v_gene: TRBV29-1; len: 12; CDR3aa: CSVASGGSEQFF; CDR3nt: TGCAGCGTTGCCTCTGGGGGAAGTGAGCAGTTCTTC
abundance: NA; j_gene: TRBJ1-4; d_gene: TRBD1; v_gene: TRBV9; len: 15; CDR3aa: CASSVWGQENEKLFF; CDR3nt: TGTGCCAGCAGCGTATGGGGACAGGAAAATGAAAAACTGTTTTTT
abundance: NA; j_gene: TRBJ1-3; d_gene: NA; v_gene: TRBV7-9; len: 14; CDR3aa: CASMGGAGGNTIYF; CDR3nt: TGTGCCAGTATGGGGGGCGCGGGAGGAAACACCATATATTTT
abundance: NA; j_gene: TRBJ1-1; d_gene: NA; v_gene: TRBV30; len: 13; CDR3aa: CAWRGWTETEAFF; CDR3nt: TGTGCCTGGAGAGGATGGACAGAGACTGAAGCTTTCTTT
abundance: NA; j_gene: TRBJ1-1; d_gene: NA; v_gene: TRBV5-6; len: 16; CDR3aa: CASSPVYSMRFTEAFF; CDR3nt: TGTGCCAGCAGCCCGGTATATTCCATGAGGTTCACTGAAGCTTTCTTT
abundance: NA; j_gene: TRBJ2-5; d_gene: NA; v_gene: TRBV6-5; len: 15; CDR3aa: CASSYSGARQETQYF; CDR3nt: TGTGCCAGCAGTTACTCGGGGGCAAGACAAGAGACCCAGTACTTC